The rows below give T cell receptor beta chains drawn from one sample of a study of cytotoxic CD8 clonotypes in ibrutinib-treated CLL. TCRdb's copy holds only in-frame clones and misses some; the assay was immunoSEQ multiplex PCR. The table includes more than 15,000 clones, approximately 60% detected once. This sample comprised PBMCs, obtained after 12 months of ibrutinib treatment. The receptors derive from a human donor with chronic lymphocytic leukemia. The CDR3 runs from the conserved cysteine through the conserved F or W. Each record gives: V gene, CDR3 protein.

>TRBV7-7
CASSLELSYEQYF
>TRBV7-3
CASSLNSGSWETQYF
>TRBV6-5
CASSYQGDSNYGYTF
>TRBV7-8
CASSGTGVEQYF
>TRBV28
CASSHYSVSREGKNIQYF
>TRBV9
CASSVGLSPTHGNTIYF
>TRBV7-8
CASSLGPGQPPYEQYF
>TRBV5-4
CASSYGGRGQSGYTF
>TRBV6-5
CASSTGQGTHEQYF
>TRBV7-9
CASSSGAAQHF
>TRBV7-9
CASSYGLAGEQYF
>TRBV7-6
CASSLVAPQETQYF
>TRBV9
CASSVDAGVNEQFF
>TRBV30
CAWSANRGLGNTIYF
>TRBV7-3
CASSFQGGIQETQYF
>TRBV6-5
CASSYSLDGGVGYTF
>TRBV19
CASSMGLAGYEQYF
>TRBV27
CASSLGDRGWQTQYF
>TRBV6-5
CASSYPSENQPQHF
>TRBV9
CASSVGLAGAFAYEQYF
>TRBV7-9
CASSPRPEAEQFF
>TRBV28
CASSPRRTSGSTYEQYF